These 19 T cell receptor beta chains were sequenced from one sample in a study of shared clonotypes between healthy human individuals. TCRdb's table, derived via immunoSEQ multiplex PCR, lists solely in-frame clones and lacks some. The sample yields approximately 1,500,000 clones, nearly 99% seen once. The sequencing sample was made of naive CD4+ T cells sorted from blood. Subset denoted: CD45RA+ positively selected. Every receptor here comes from a man younger than 45 in good health.

This chain uses TRBV7-2 with TRBJ2-5, with no clear D. This CDR3 region has 15 residues. The germline gives CDR1 SGHTA, CDR2 FQGNSA. The CDR3 is CVSSATYSIQETQYF. CDR3 bases: TGTGTCTCCTCAGCGACTTACTCGATTCAAGAGACCCAGTACTTC.

This clone was detected only once. The CDR3 DNA is TGCGCCAGCAGTTGGCTAGCGGGAGGGTACAATGAGCAGTTCTTC. Translating it yields CASSWLAGGYNEQFF. The chain joins TRBV5-1 to TRBJ2-1, with 12 bases fitting TRBD2. V lost 5 bases, J lost 4 bases, and 4 bases stayed unmatched. This CDR3 is 15 amino acids long. The V gene's germline CDR1 is SGHRS and CDR2 YFSETQ.

The CDR3 reads CASNGETGNTIYF. DNA for the CDR3: TGTGCCAGCAATGGGGAGACTGGAAACACCATATATTTT. The chain carries TRBV2 and TRBJ1-3, with no clear D. V was cut by 7 bases and J by 2 bases, with 9 bases left in between. The CDR3 loop spans 13 amino acids. Germline V CDR1 and CDR2: SNHLY, FYNNEI. Full variable domain (missing parts from reference TRBV2 and TRBJ1-3): EPEVTQTPSHQVTQMGQEVILRCVPISNHLYFYWYRQILGQKVEFLVSFYNNEISEKSEIFDDQFSVERPDGSNFTLKIRSTKLEDSAMYFCASNGETGNTIYFGEGSWLTVV.

This chain connects TRBV18 to TRBJ2-3, with D hard to call. The CDR3 loop spans 14 amino acids. Trimming pared 3 bases from V and 2 bases from J, leaving 9 bases between. Looked up from germline, CDR1 is KGHSH and CDR2 is LQKENI. The DNA for the CDR3 is TGTGCCAGCTCACCGGGAACTACCACAGATACGCAGTATTTT. Translating it yields CASSPGTTTDTQYF.

The CDR3 is CASSIYPDRGQPQHF. As DNA, the CDR3 is TGTGCCAGTAGTATATACCCCGACAGGGGCCAGCCCCAGCATTTT. This chain connects TRBV19 to TRBJ1-5, with 8 bases lining up with TRBD1. Germline CDR1 LNHDA, CDR2 SQIVND (reference sequence). V shed 2 bases, J shed 7 bases, and the junction held 7 bases outside the gene matches. The CDR3 is 15 residues long.

The chain carries TRBV11-2 and TRBJ1-1; D is undetermined. The CDR3 consists of 16 residues. The V gene lost 5 bases and the J gene lost 0 bases, with 16 bases spanning the gap. Germline V gives CDR1 SGHAT, CDR2 FQNNGV. As DNA, the CDR3 is TGTGCCAGCAGCGCACCCAGTGGACGTGTGAACACTGAAGCTTTCTTT. Its translation is CASSAPSGRVNTEAFF.

The V call is TRBV19, the J call TRBJ2-7; TRBD2 matches 14 bases. CDR3 length: 15 residues. V was clipped by 5 bases and J by 5 bases; unmatched bases: 5. CDR1 and CDR2 (germline): LNHDA, SQIVND (reference sequence). CDR3 residues: CASSGRTSGRNEQYF. The CDR3 DNA sequence: TGTGCCAGTAGTGGCCGGACTAGCGGGAGGAACGAGCAGTACTTC. Filled out from reference TRBV19 and TRBJ2-7, the complete variable domain reads DGGITQSPKYLFRKEGQNVTLSCEQNLNHDAMYWYRQDPGQGLRLIYYSQIVNDFQKGDIAEGYSVSREKKESFPLTVTSAQKNPTAFYLCASSGRTSGRNEQYFGPGTRLTVT.

The V call is TRBV6-5, the J call TRBJ1-1, with 7 bases fitting TRBD1. CDR1 MNHEY and CDR2 SVGAGI come from the germline V gene. CDR3 size: 14 residues. Losses at the gene ends were 6 bases for V and 3 bases for J; bases not matched to a gene: 7. The CDR3 nucleotides read TGTGCCAGCAGACGACAGGGTCTTCACACTGAAGCTTTCTTT. Translating gives CASRRQGLHTEAFF.

The V gene is TRBV7-2, the J gene TRBJ1-2; possibly TRBD1 for D (5 bases). The germline V gene encodes CDR1 SGHTA and CDR2 FQGNSA. The CDR3 consists of 13 residues. Trimming removed 8 bases from V and 4 bases from J, with 14 bases in between. CDR3: CASGRDGAYGYTF. CDR3 nucleotides: TGTGCCAGCGGCCGGGACGGAGCCTATGGCTACACCTTC.

The V gene is TRBV30, the J gene TRBJ2-7; TRBD1 might be the D (6 bases). Germline V gene data show CDR1 as GTSNPN and CDR2 as SVGIG (reference sequence). Trimming removed 3 bases at V and 3 bases at J, with 15 bases between. This CDR3 is built from 14 residues. The chain's CDR3 is CAWSPRDKDYEQYF. The CDR3 bases are TGTGCCTGGAGCCCACGGGACAAAGACTACGAGCAGTACTTC. The entire variable domain, with the rest obtained from reference TRBV30 and TRBJ2-7, is as follows: SQTIHQWPATLVQPVGSPLSLECTVEGTSNPNLYWYRQAAGRGLQLLFYSVGIGQISSEVPQNLSASRPQDRQFILSSKKLLLSDSGFYLCAWSPRDKDYEQYFGPGTRLTVT.

The chain links TRBV5-1 to TRBJ2-7; 11 bases are a match to TRBD2. Germline values: CDR1 SGHRS, CDR2 YFSETQ. The CDR3 loop spans 17 amino acids. Losses at the gene ends were 1 base for V and 3 bases for J; bases not matched to a gene: 9. The CDR3 here is CASSLKLAGAIHYEQYF. CDR3 nucleotide sequence: TGCGCCAGCAGCTTGAAACTAGCGGGAGCCATTCACTACGAGCAGTACTTC.

The genes are TRBV5-1 and TRBJ2-6; a possible D gene is TRBD2 (5 bases). Germline V gives CDR1 SGHRS, CDR2 YFSETQ. V lost 4 bases to trimming and J lost 2 bases, with 13 bases between them. This CDR3 has 16 residues. This CDR3 reads CASSLRSGTGANVLTF. DNA for the CDR3: TGCGCCAGCAGCCTGCGATCGGGAACTGGGGCCAACGTCCTGACTTTC.

Notes on this clone: At the DNA level, this CDR3 is encoded by other sequences in the same sample as well. The V call is TRBV18, the J call TRBJ2-7, with a tentative D call TRBD2 (5 bases). Per germline, CDR1 KGHSH and CDR2 LQKENI. The CDR3 extends over 14 amino acids. V shed 2 bases and J shed 2 bases, with 10 bases lying between them. CDR3: CASSPGGGTYEQYF. The CDR3 region has the DNA TGTGCCAGCTCACCAGGAGGCGGAACCTACGAGCAGTACTTC. The whole variable domain, remainder taken from reference TRBV18 and TRBJ2-7, is NAGVMQNPRHLVRRRGQEARLRCSPMKGHSHVYWYRQLPEEGLKFMVYLQKENIIDESGMPKERFSAEFPKEGPSILRIQQVVRGDSAAYFCASSPGGGTYEQYFGPGTRLTVT.

CDR3 in amino acids: CASSLGVRNTEAFF. CDR3 DNA sequence: TGTGCCAGCAGCTTAGGGGTGAGAAACACTGAAGCTTTCTTT. The chain combines TRBV7-8 with TRBJ1-1; D not certain. Trimming removed 1 base from V and 2 bases from J, with 8 bases in between. The CDR3 has 14 amino acids. Germline V lookup: CDR1 SGHVS, CDR2 FQNEAQ.

This chain joins TRBV6-5 and TRBJ2-7; 9 bases are shared with TRBD1. The CDR3 extends over 15 amino acids. Per germline, CDR1 MNHEY and CDR2 SVGAGI. V lost 4 bases, J lost 3 bases, and 7 bases stayed unmatched. In DNA, the CDR3 is TGTGCCAGCAGTTCAAGACAGGGGGGCGACTACGAGCAGTACTTC. It specifies CASSSRQGGDYEQYF.

J is TRBJ2-3 and V is TRBV5-1, with D tentatively TRBD1 or TRBD2 (5 bases each). CDR1 is SGHRS and CDR2 is YFSETQ in the germline V gene. The CDR3 has 15 residues. The V end lost 0 bases, the J end lost 3 bases, and 11 bases lay between the germline ends. In DNA, the CDR3 is TGCGCCAGCAGCTTGGCGGGGCTATTAACAGATACGCAGTATTTT. Amino acid sequence: CASSLAGLLTDTQYF.

The chain combines TRBV25-1 with TRBJ2-6; D is unresolved. The V and J ends lost 3 bases and 0 bases respectively, with 6 bases between them. CDR3 length equals 15 residues. CDR1 is MGHDK, CDR2 SYGVNS, per germline. CDR3 sequence: CASSDSSSGANVLTF. The CDR3 coding sequence is TGTGCCAGCAGTGATTCGAGCTCTGGGGCCAACGTCCTGACTTTC. The variable domain in full, with the rest retrieved from reference TRBV25-1 and TRBJ2-6, is EADIYQTPRYLVIGTGKKITLECSQTMGHDKMYWYQQDPGMELHLIHYSYGVNSTEKGDLSSESTVSRIRTEHFPLTLESARPSHTSQYLCASSDSSSGANVLTFGAGSRLTVL.

This chain joins TRBV14 and TRBJ1-2; the D gene is possibly TRBD1 (6 bases). V lost 4 bases and J 7 bases, leaving 13 bases between the germline ends. Per the germline V gene, CDR1 is SGHDN and CDR2 is FVKESK. The CDR3 has 13 residues. CDR3 nucleotides: TGTGCCAGCAGCCGGGACATCTCCTTTGGCTACACCTTC. Translated, it gives CASSRDISFGYTF.

The chain recombines TRBV5-1 with TRBJ2-3; D remains unclear. The germline V gene encodes CDR1 SGHRS and CDR2 YFSETQ. CDR3 length equals 15 residues. The V end was cut by 4 bases, the J end by 0 bases, with 12 bases between. The CDR3 coding sequence is TGCGCCAGCAGCCTCACCTTGGCTAGCACAGATACGCAGTATTTT. The encoded protein is CASSLTLASTDTQYF.